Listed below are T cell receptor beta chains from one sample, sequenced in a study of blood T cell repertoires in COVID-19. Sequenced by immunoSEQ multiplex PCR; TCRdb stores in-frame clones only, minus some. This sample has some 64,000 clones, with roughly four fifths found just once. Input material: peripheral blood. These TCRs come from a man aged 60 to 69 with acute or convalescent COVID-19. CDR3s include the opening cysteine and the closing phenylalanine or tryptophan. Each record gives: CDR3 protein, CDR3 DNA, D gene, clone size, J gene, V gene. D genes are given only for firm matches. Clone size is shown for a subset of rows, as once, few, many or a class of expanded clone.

CDR3: CASSLRSSGLSVQYF
DNA: TGTGCCAGCAGCTTACGCTCTAGCGGTCTGTCGGTGCAGTACTTC
D: TRBD2
size: NA
J: TRBJ2-7
V: TRBV7-2

CDR3: CASSPGTSGKRTDTQYF
DNA: TGCGCCAGCAGCCCCGGGACTAGCGGGAAGAGGACAGATACGCAGTATTTT
D: TRBD2
size: NA
J: TRBJ2-3
V: TRBV10-1

CDR3: CASSIQGSSGGYEQFF
DNA: TGTGCCAGTAGTATCCAGGGGTCTAGCGGTGGGTATGAGCAGTTCTTC
D: NA
size: NA
J: TRBJ2-1
V: TRBV19

CDR3: CASRVVATNEKLFF
DNA: TGTGCCAGCAGAGTAGTTGCAACTAATGAAAAACTGTTTTTT
D: NA
size: NA
J: TRBJ1-4
V: TRBV7-2

CDR3: CASKSWGSGSYEQYF
DNA: TGTGCCAGCAAAAGCTGGGGTAGCGGGAGTTATGAGCAGTACTTC
D: TRBD2
size: NA
J: TRBJ2-7
V: TRBV28

CDR3: CASSQWTRRDTQYF
DNA: TGTGCCAGCAGCCAATGGACTAGACGGGATACGCAGTATTTT
D: TRBD2
size: NA
J: TRBJ2-3
V: TRBV4-2

CDR3: CASSQTDRRNYGYTF
DNA: TGTGCCAGCAGCCAAACCGACAGGCGTAACTATGGCTACACCTTC
D: NA
size: NA
J: TRBJ1-2
V: TRBV6-5

CDR3: CASSSTLKGQGATGELFF
DNA: TGCGCCAGCAGCTCAACATTGAAAGGACAGGGAGCCACCGGGGAGCTGTTTTTT
D: TRBD1
size: NA
J: TRBJ2-2
V: TRBV5-1

CDR3: CASSQGAGEYEQYF
DNA: TGTGCCAGCAGCCAAGGTGCGGGGGAGTACGAGCAGTACTTC
D: TRBD2
size: NA
J: TRBJ2-7
V: TRBV3-1/TRBV3-2

CDR3: CASSLWVQGGYQPQHF
DNA: TGTGCCAGCAGTTTATGGGTCCAGGGTGGGTATCAGCCCCAGCATTTT
D: NA
size: NA
J: TRBJ1-5
V: TRBV28

CDR3: CASSYEGTAWTGELFF
DNA: TGTGCCAGCAGCTACGAAGGGACAGCTTGGACCGGGGAGCTGTTTTTT
D: TRBD1
size: once
J: TRBJ2-2
V: TRBV7-2

CDR3: CASSFAGAYNEQFF
DNA: TGTGCCAGCAGCTTCGCAGGGGCCTACAATGAGCAGTTCTTC
D: NA
size: NA
J: TRBJ2-1
V: TRBV11-3

CDR3: CASRRDRGYEQYF
DNA: TGTGCCAGCAGACGGGACAGGGGGTACGAGCAGTACTTC
D: TRBD1
size: NA
J: TRBJ2-7
V: TRBV6-5

CDR3: CASRSQGNTGELFF
DNA: TGTGCCAGCAGATCACAGGGGAACACCGGGGAGCTGTTTTTT
D: NA
size: NA
J: TRBJ2-2
V: TRBV6-5

CDR3: CASSLVDRVNEKLFF
DNA: TGTGCCAGCAGCTTAGTGGACAGGGTAAATGAAAAACTGTTTTTT
D: TRBD1
size: NA
J: TRBJ1-4
V: TRBV7-2

CDR3: CASRGTGVDNEQFF
DNA: TGTGCCAGCCGCGGGACAGGGGTGGACAATGAGCAGTTCTTC
D: TRBD1
size: once
J: TRBJ2-1
V: TRBV6-5

CDR3: CATSRDHSRTNEKLFF
DNA: TGTGCCACCAGCAGAGATCATTCCAGGACTAATGAAAAACTGTTTTTT
D: NA
size: NA
J: TRBJ1-4
V: TRBV15

CDR3: CASSLARGSSTDTQYF
DNA: TGTGCCAGCAGCTTAGCCCGGGGATCAAGCACAGATACGCAGTATTTT
D: NA
size: NA
J: TRBJ2-3
V: TRBV7-9

CDR3: CASSPGQGIHEQYF
DNA: TGTGCCAGCTCACCGGGACAGGGAATCCACGAGCAGTACTTC
D: TRBD1
size: NA
J: TRBJ2-7
V: TRBV18

CDR3: CASSYLAGGAKNIQYF
DNA: TGCGCCAGCAGCTATTTAGCGGGGGGAGCCAAAAACATTCAGTACTTC
D: TRBD2
size: few
J: TRBJ2-4
V: TRBV4-1

CDR3: CSVRTSGTYNEQFF
DNA: TGCAGCGTTCGGACTAGCGGAACCTACAATGAGCAGTTCTTC
D: TRBD2
size: NA
J: TRBJ2-1
V: TRBV29-1

CDR3: CASSLGGAFGEKLFF
DNA: TGTGCCAGCAGCTTAGGGGGCGCTTTTGGAGAAAAACTGTTTTTT
D: NA
size: NA
J: TRBJ1-4
V: TRBV11-2

CDR3: CASSSRAGETQYF
DNA: TGCGCCAGCAGCTCGCGGGCAGGAGAGACCCAGTACTTC
D: NA
size: NA
J: TRBJ2-5
V: TRBV5-1

CDR3: CASSKARDRGAYEQYF
DNA: TGTGCCAGCAGCAAAGCCCGGGACAGGGGGGCCTACGAGCAGTACTTC
D: NA
size: NA
J: TRBJ2-7
V: TRBV21-1

CDR3: CASSLGPLSGGKTEAFF
DNA: TGCGCCAGCAGCTTGGGCCCTCTTTCCGGGGGGAAGACTGAAGCTTTCTTT
D: NA
size: NA
J: TRBJ1-1
V: TRBV5-1

CDR3: CASSVEGAGGGDTQYF
DNA: TGTGCCAGCAGCGTAGAGGGAGCGGGAGGCGGGGATACGCAGTATTTT
D: TRBD2
size: once
J: TRBJ2-3
V: TRBV9

CDR3: CASSLAGMGDTQYF
DNA: TGTGCCAGCAGTCTAGCGGGGATGGGAGATACGCAGTATTTT
D: TRBD2
size: once
J: TRBJ2-3
V: TRBV7-9

CDR3: CAWSSTRGGTEAFF
DNA: TGTGCCTGGAGTTCGACGAGGGGGGGCACTGAAGCTTTCTTT
D: NA
size: NA
J: TRBJ1-1
V: TRBV30

CDR3: CASSRQGATEAFF
DNA: TGTGCCAGCAGTAGACAGGGGGCCACTGAAGCTTTCTTT
D: TRBD1
size: NA
J: TRBJ1-1
V: TRBV6-5

CDR3: CASSVSSAAYNEQFF
DNA: TGTGCCAGCAGCGTCTCTAGCGCCGCCTACAATGAGCAGTTCTTC
D: NA
size: NA
J: TRBJ2-1
V: TRBV9

CDR3: CASSLGLLSGRVYEQYF
DNA: TGCGCCAGCAGCTTGGGACTTCTTAGCGGGAGGGTATACGAGCAGTACTTC
D: TRBD2
size: NA
J: TRBJ2-7
V: TRBV5-1

CDR3: CASSPNRGSVKQYF
DNA: TGTGCCAGCAGTCCAAACAGGGGTTCTGTGAAGCAGTACTTC
D: TRBD1
size: NA
J: TRBJ2-7
V: TRBV11-2